This is a list of T cell receptor beta chains from one sample in a study of cytomegalovirus exposure and HLA in healthy donors. Clones were sequenced by immunoSEQ multiplex PCR, and TCRdb holds only the in-frame ones, with some missing. The repertoire table contains 75,000 to 90,000 clones. Material: PBMCs. The receptors stem from an older woman in good health and CMV-seronegative. Each CDR3 is given without its conserved first and last residue.

TRBJ1-1	TRBV5-6	ASSIKNTEAF
TRBJ1-2	TRBV15	ATSRARQGNYGYT
TRBJ1-1	TRBV21-1	ASSMEPPEGNTEAF
TRBJ2-2	TRBV7-9	ASSLQGVTGELF
TRBJ1-6	TRBV30	AIRQGGSPLH
.	TRBV5-1	ASSLSTGQGGGEQY
TRBJ2-5	TRBV9	ASSVDSQETQY
TRBJ2-6	TRBV14	ASSQEGRGSGANVLT
TRBJ2-5	TRBV30	ASAQGQTQY
TRBJ2-7	TRBV29-1	SAAYSILGPYEQY
TRBJ2-3	TRBV5-1	ASSLSHGADTQY
TRBJ2-6	TRBV18	ASSPLSSGPSGANVLT
TRBJ1-2	TRBV6-1	ASSEAQRGYT
TRBJ2-7	TRBV6-1	ASSERQVAYEQY
TRBJ2-7	TRBV18	ASSPPGLTSYEQY
TRBJ2-5	TRBV21-1	ASSKEEGTGAHQETQY